This T cell receptor beta chain comes out of a study of T cells in Graves' hyperthyroidism and ophthalmopathy (dated by TCRdb to between 2019 and 2020). Background for the entire study: Peripheral blood samples were taken at initial diagnosis, before any treatment was given. A discovery cohort of approximately 97 patients, 43 with Graves' ophthalmopathy and over 55 with stable Graves' hyperthyroidism, was used to find distinguishing TCR V-J signatures. The 85 to 100 discovery patients were randomly split 7:3 into training and test sets. The paper reports TCR Vbeta CDR3 sequencing of approximately 140 peripheral blood samples: fewer than 50 ophthalmopathy, around 80 hyperthyroidism and 17 progressor patients. After blood sampling, hyperthyroidism patients were treated with methimazole at a starting dose of 30 mg daily, and ophthalmopathy patients were treated with high-dose intravenous methylprednisolone. In addition, the study compared T-cell repertoires in thyroid tissue and in blood from roughly 6 Graves' hyperthyroidism patients. An independent validation cohort of around 20 hyperthyroidism patients and approximately 16 patients who later progressed to ophthalmopathy tested prospective prediction of ophthalmopathy.

The TCR beta CDR3 regions were amplified from the RNA transcripts. The first round of RT-PCR for the TCR CDR3 was performed with the HTBI primer set and the Qiagen OneStep RT-PCR kit. Libraries were constructed in a second round of multiplex PCR, after which size selection and purification were carried out. Paired-end sequencing of the libraries was performed with 100 bp reads on an Illumina HiSeq2000. Per the source publication's procedure: Raw data were processed with SOAPnuke, discarding reads with adapters, uncalled bases, mean Phred below 15, or no exact constant-primer or identifier match. High-quality paired reads were merged with COPE v1.2.5, and unique nucleotide sequences were defined as clonotypes. MiTCR v1.1 was used to align the clonotypes against IMGT TRBV, TRBD and TRBJ reference segments. Only V-J combinations with frequency above 0.0001, covering about 99% of repertoires, were analysed. A TCS score was defined as the ratio of F50 (clonal expansion) to E x V (chaos), with BLOSUM62-based TCRdist applied between CDR3 peptides within each V-J. Welch's t-statistics and random forest reduced 500 to 550 V-J features to 13, which were used in a naive Bayes classifier (R e1071). In-frame beta chains were kept once TCRdb had trimmed the public reads at Q25 with fastp and called clones with MiXCR. Every entry covers one CDR3 protein and lists the most common genes and DNA from its rows. The V and J calls were determined by TCRdb, not by the authors. A total of 550,000 to 600,000 distinct CDR3 sequences appear in this sample, approximately 15% of them only once. The ten largest clones capture roughly 7% of the sample.

V and J are truncated by 3 bases and 1 base respectively, leaving an intervening sequence of 6 bases. Reading from cysteine to phenylalanine, the CDR3 counts 13 amino acids. Only CDR3 DNA is held: 39 bases, read in frame from base 1. From a lookup of the germline V gene, CDR1 and CDR2 are MNHEY and SVGAGI. At least ten counts were recorded for this clonotype. Its cognate antigen has yet to be identified. The record has no base qualities; no much larger clone is one base away. General conclusions and limits of the study: A model built on a 13 V-J signature distinguished ophthalmopathy from stable hyperthyroidism, reaching 87.88% sensitivity and 81.08% specificity in cross-validation and 80%/75% in testing. No statistical method was used to set the sample size in advance, and investigators knew the group allocation. In validation, the model predicted progression to ophthalmopathy a median of about 6.5 months before onset, with about 64% sensitivity and just under 75% specificity. Most expanded thyroid clonotypes (frequency above 0.001) were also detected in blood, a finding suggesting that blood repertoires may reflect thyroid immune responses.

In the ophthalmopathy patients, disease was moderately to severely active, with a Clinical Activity Score of 3 or more, a NOSPECS grade of 4 or more, and a duration of less than 3 months. Any patient with an uncontrolled infection, another autoimmune disease, pregnancy or lactation was excluded. Clinical symptoms, serum thyroxine and TRAb, thyroid ultrasound, and orbital computed tomography formed the basis for the diagnoses. Ficoll-Paque density gradient centrifugation was used to isolate PBMCs from 8 to 10 ml of fresh peripheral blood. Total RNA was extracted with Trizol reagent, and quality was checked on an Agilent 2100 Bioanalyzer.

Input material: blood. The sequence is built from TRBV6-5 and TRBJ1-1, with the D gene call left open. This clonotype was sampled from a woman aged 18 to 35 with Graves' ophthalmopathy. The CDR3 amino acid sequence is: CASSYNPNTEAFF. The nucleotide sequence is TGTGCCAGCAGTTATAACCCGAACACTGAAGCTTTCTTT.